Presented here are 2 T cell receptor beta chains from one specimen sequenced in a study of cytomegalovirus exposure and HLA in healthy donors. The PCR employed 60 Vbeta primers together with 13 Jbeta primers. Clones were sequenced by immunoSEQ multiplex PCR, and TCRdb holds only the in-frame ones, with some missing. The sample has 200,000 or so clones, over 60% seen once. Material for sequencing was PBMCs. The source is a man in his late teens or twenties in good health and CMV-seronegative.

The rearrangement joins TRBV9 to TRBJ1-2, with TRBD1 identical over 7 bases. The germline V gene encodes CDR1 SGDLS and CDR2 YYNGEE. The junction had 13 bases not matched to a gene; V was cut back by 7 bases and J by 7 bases. This CDR3 is built from 14 residues. The CDR3 DNA sequence: TGTGCCAGCTCGGGGCAGGGGGACTTCGGTGGCTACACCTTC. Amino acid sequence: CASSGQGDFGGYTF.

The chain joins TRBV19 to TRBJ1-5; 9 nucleotides line up with TRBD1. The ends lost 5 bases at V and 5 bases at J; junction bases unmatched: 4. Germline CDR1 LNHDA, CDR2 SQIVND (reference sequence). The length of the CDR3 is 14 residues. The CDR3 nucleotides are TGTGCCAGTAGTCGCGGGACAGGGTATCAGCCCCAGCATTTT. Protein: CASSRGTGYQPQHF.